Listed below are T cell receptor beta chains from one sample, sequenced in a study of T cells in Graves' hyperthyroidism and ophthalmopathy. Each CDR3 protein is one row after TCRdb ran MiXCR on the multiplex PCR reads. The data hold under 400,000 distinct CDR3 sequences, with 18% observed a single time. The specimen was blood. The receptors here all came from a woman between 50 and 59 years old with Graves' hyperthyroidism. CDR3s include the opening cysteine and the closing phenylalanine or tryptophan. A D gene is named only where the DNA matches it firmly. Rows may omit the clone size; those that give it use once, few, many or a size class.

J: TRBJ1-1; V: TRBV28; size: NA; D: TRBD1; CDR3: CASSLQYQGEAFF; DNA: TGTGCCAGCAGTCTCCAATATCAGGGGGAGGCTTTCTTT
J: TRBJ1-2; V: TRBV9; size: NA; D: TRBD1; CDR3: CASSVSRTGALSDNYGYTF; DNA: TGTGCCAGCAGCGTCTCTAGGACAGGGGCCCTCTCTGACAACTATGGCTACACCTTC
J: TRBJ2-2; V: TRBV19; size: many; D: NA; CDR3: CASTQWGQGRTGELFF; DNA: TGTGCCAGTACCCAATGGGGGCAGGGAAGGACGGGGGAGCTGTTTTTT
J: TRBJ2-2; V: TRBV20-1; size: NA; D: NA; CDR3: CSAPDFPNTGELFF; DNA: TGCAGTGCTCCGGACTTCCCGAACACCGGGGAGCTGTTTTTT
J: TRBJ1-6; V: TRBV11-2; size: few; D: NA; CDR3: CASSFISSPLHF; DNA: TGTGCCAGCAGCTTTATTAGTTCACCCCTCCACTTT
J: TRBJ1-1; V: TRBV11-2; size: many; D: NA; CDR3: CASSLEAGFVNTEAFF; DNA: TGTGCCAGCAGCTTAGAGGCAGGGTTCGTGAACACTGAAGCTTTCTTT
J: TRBJ2-1; V: TRBV19; size: NA; D: TRBD2; CDR3: CASRNKRESGTNEQFF; DNA: TGTGCCAGTAGAAATAAGCGGGAAAGTGGAACCAATGAGCAGTTCTTC
J: TRBJ1-1; V: TRBV30; size: many; D: NA; CDR3: CAWSPRTGAFTEAFF; DNA: TGTGCCTGGAGTCCACGGACGGGGGCTTTCACTGAAGCTTTCTTT
J: TRBJ2-1; V: TRBV10-3; size: NA; D: NA; CDR3: CAISDRTYYNEQFF; DNA: TGTGCCATCAGTGACCGGACGTACTACAATGAGCAGTTCTTC
J: TRBJ2-2; V: TRBV4-1; size: NA; D: NA; CDR3: CASRSSPGHTGELFF; DNA: TGCGCCAGCAGATCGTCGCCAGGGCACACCGGGGAGCTGTTTTTT
J: TRBJ2-5; V: TRBV9; size: NA; D: TRBD2; CDR3: CASSAVGGGGETQYF; DNA: TGTGCCAGCAGTGCGGTGGGCGGGGGAGGAGAGACCCAGTACTTC
J: TRBJ2-7; V: TRBV28; size: NA; D: TRBD2; CDR3: CDGGRGEQYF; DNA: TGTGATGGCGGGAGAGGAGAGCAGTACTTC
J: TRBJ1-2; V: TRBV9; size: few; D: NA; CDR3: CASSDSRGYGYTF; DNA: TGTGCCAGCAGCGATAGCAGGGGATATGGCTACACCTTC
J: TRBJ2-1; V: TRBV9; size: NA; D: TRBD2; CDR3: CASSVVAGGSYNEQFF; DNA: TGTGCCAGCAGCGTAGTGGCGGGGGGTTCCTACAATGAGCAGTTCTTC
J: TRBJ2-1; V: TRBV24-1; size: few; D: TRBD2; CDR3: CATSASGTSGRSDEQFF; DNA: TGTGCCACCAGTGCCTCGGGGACTAGCGGGAGGTCGGATGAGCAGTTCTTC